These 10 T cell receptor beta chains were all obtained from the same sample, sequenced in a study of post-analysis software for immune sequencing data. Study-level findings and limits: With TRBV5-6, TRBV5-1 and TRBV20-1 included, about 5 TRBV segments were more frequent in patients than in controls.

Researchers reported that TCR beta cDNA libraries carried unique molecular identifiers. TCRdb reprocessed the PCR reads with MiXCR, giving one entry per CDR3 protein. Among about 770,000 distinct CDR3 sequences listed, approximately 44% were seen once. Antigen specificity for these receptors is unknown. Sequencing was carried out using blood. The receptor source for this set is a girl aged 5-17 years with multiple sclerosis.

The chain has TRBV9 and TRBJ2-5; 12 bases align to TRBD1. CDR1 and CDR2 (germline): SGDLS, YYNGEE. There are 17 residues in the CDR3. The junction had 8 bases not matched to a gene; V was cut back by 4 bases and J by 1 base. The DNA of the CDR3 is TGTGCCAGCAGCAGGGACAGGGGGCGCATCCCCCAAGAGACCCAGTACTTC. It yields the protein CASSRDRGRIPQETQYF.

The CDR3 DNA sequence: TGTGCCAGCAGCCCTAATAGGAACAGGCTGTACGAGCAGTACTTC. This encodes CASSPNRNRLYEQYF. The rearrangement links TRBV7-9 to TRBJ2-4; D may be TRBD1 (5 bases). Matching the DNA end better, TRBJ2-7 makes the J call doubtful. CDR3 length: 15 residues. Germline V CDR1 and CDR2: SEHNR, FQNEAQ (reference sequence).

The chain carries TRBV20-1 and TRBJ2-3; 9 bases agree with TRBD2. After removal of 5 bases from V and 0 bases from J, the junction contained 12 bases not matched to a gene. This CDR3 has 17 residues. Germline assignment: CDR1 DFQATT and CDR2 SNEGSKA (reference sequence). CDR3 protein: CSAAPLRLAASTDTQYF. As DNA, the CDR3 is TGCAGTGCTGCACCCCTACGACTAGCGGCCAGCACAGATACGCAGTATTTT.

This clonotype was detected only a few times. V and J are TRBV15 and TRBJ1-4; D may be TRBD1 (5 bases). Trimming pared 8 bases from V and 8 bases from J, leaving 18 bases between. Looked up from germline, CDR1 is LNHNV and CDR2 is YYDKDF (reference sequence). This CDR3 has 14 amino acids. As DNA, the CDR3 is TGTGCCACCCACGAGTCCGCAAAGGGGGAAAAACTGTTTTTT. Protein: CATHESAKGEKLFF.

The chain carries TRBV5-1 and TRBJ2-5; D ambiguous. The DNA end favors TRBJ2-7, so the J call may be wrong. The CDR3 runs 14 residues. Germline lookup yields CDR1 SGHRS and CDR2 YFSETQ. The CDR3 bases are TGCGCCAGCAGCTTGGGTGGGGTTTCCGACGAGCAGTACTTC. Translated, it gives CASSLGGVSDEQYF.

This sequence joins TRBV19 and TRBJ2-7; D is uncertain. V was cut by 5 bases and J by 6 bases, with 20 bases left in between. Germline CDR1 reads LNHDA; CDR2 reads SQIVND (reference sequence). The CDR3 length is 15 residues. CDR3 in amino acids: CASSVTYRANGEQYF. The CDR3 nucleotides are TGTGCCAGTAGTGTCACTTACCGGGCTAACGGCGAGCAGTACTTC.

This sequence joins TRBV7-8 and TRBJ2-7, with D perhaps TRBD1 or TRBD2 (7 bases each). V dropped 4 bases and J dropped 3 bases, with 13 bases sitting between them. The CDR3 runs 14 residues. Germline values: CDR1 SGHVS, CDR2 FQNEAQ. The CDR3 loop reads CASSSPGGGYEQYF. In DNA form, the CDR3 reads TGTGCCAGCAGCTCCCCAGGGGGGGGCTACGAGCAGTACTTC.

This sequence joins TRBV12-3 or TRBV12-4 and TRBJ2-1; 11 nucleotides agree with TRBD1. The CDR3 covers 15 residues. With V trimmed by 7 bases and J by 5 bases, 7 bases remained unmatched. This chain's CDR3 is CASIVPGQGDNEQFF. The CDR3 DNA reads as TGTGCCAGCATCGTTCCGGGACAGGGGGACAATGAGCAGTTCTTC.

Turning to this clonotype: A single base separates this from a much larger clone, so it may be a read error. The chain carries TRBV29-1 and TRBJ1-2; D gene unclear. Germline loops: CDR1 SQVTM, CDR2 ANQGSEA. The length of the CDR3 is 11 residues. V was clipped by 0 bases and J by 8 bases, with 7 bases between them. The CDR3 region has the DNA TGCAGCGTTGAAGAGCGAGGGGGCTACACCTTC. Its translation: CSVEERGGYTF. The whole variable domain, remainder taken from reference TRBV29-1 and TRBJ1-2, is SAVISQKPSRDICQRGTSLTIQCQVDSQVTMMFWYRQQPGQSLTLIATANQGSEATYESGFVIDKFPISRPNLTFSTLTVSNMSPEDSSIYLCSVEERGGYTFGSGTRLTVV.

The CDR3 region has the DNA TGCGCCAGCAGCCAGAGTTGGCAGGACAGGGGAGGACAAGAGACCCAGTACTTC. Translating gives CASSQSWQDRGGQETQYF. This chain connects TRBV4-1 to TRBJ2-5; TRBD1 aligns across 9 bases. V shed 3 bases, J shed 2 bases, and the junction held 13 bases outside the gene matches. Germline loops: CDR1 MGHRA, CDR2 YSYEKL. This CDR3 contains 18 residues.